This TCR beta chain was sequenced for a study of blood T cell repertoires in COVID-19. Study at large: The study drew acute and convalescent COVID-19 samples from the United States, Italy and Spain.

Under the authors' procedure: Estimated nucleated cell counts came from reference gene primer amplification. Profiling relied on immunoSEQ multiplex PCR, and the TCRdb table lists in-frame clones only, not all of them. Clone size and the V and J calls come from that table; the DNA yielded D and trimming. The table has fewer than 400,000 clones, around nine tenths seen once; the top ten hold about 5%. Trimming shortened V by 3 bases and J by 4 bases, and 13 bases separated the two germline ends. Germline V gives CDR1 MDHEN, CDR2 SYDVKM. CDR3 length equals 15 residues. Adults between about 18 and 95 years of age took part from approximately 24 US areas.

V and J are TRBV28 and TRBJ1-5, with D possibly being TRBD1 (5 bases). The sample comprised PBMCs or T cells enriched from blood (not recorded which). This TCR was recovered from a man in his 60s who had recovered from COVID-19. CDR3 sequence reads: CASSFPPEGNQPQHF. Here the CDR3 DNA reads TGTGCCAGCAGTTTCCCCCCGGAGGGGAATCAGCCCCAGCATTTT.